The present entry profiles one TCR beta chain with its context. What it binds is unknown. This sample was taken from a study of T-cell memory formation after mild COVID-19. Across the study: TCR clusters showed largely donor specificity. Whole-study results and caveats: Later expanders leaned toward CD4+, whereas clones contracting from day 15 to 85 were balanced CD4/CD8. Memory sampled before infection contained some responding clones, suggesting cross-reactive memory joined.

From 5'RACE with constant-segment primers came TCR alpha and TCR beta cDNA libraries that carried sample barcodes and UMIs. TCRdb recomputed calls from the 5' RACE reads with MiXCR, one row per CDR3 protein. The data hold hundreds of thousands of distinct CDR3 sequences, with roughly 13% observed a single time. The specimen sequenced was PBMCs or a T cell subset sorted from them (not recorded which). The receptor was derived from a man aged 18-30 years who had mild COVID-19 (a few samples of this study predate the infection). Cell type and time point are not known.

For the CDR3, the DNA is TGCAGTGCTAGATCCGGTGGAGTGCTTACTCCCCTCCACTTT. Its translation is CSARSGGVLTPLHF. This sequence joins TRBV20-1 and TRBJ1-6; D uncertain. This CDR3 region has 14 residues. Germline V gene lookup returns CDR1 DFQATT and CDR2 SNEGSKA (reference sequence). V lost 2 bases and J 13 bases, leaving 18 bases between the germline ends.